A single sample is the source of the 24 T cell receptor beta chains below, sequenced in a study of T-cell reconstitution after alpha-beta-depleted transplantation in children. Library preparation (for TCRbeta) was performed with unique molecular identifiers. TCRdb analysed the PCR reads with MiXCR anew, one entry per CDR3 protein. The sample has about 500,000 distinct CDR3 sequences, 30% to 35% seen once. Sequencing used PBMCs from the stem cell graft donor, obtained from the stem cell graft. Every receptor here comes from a human donor who donated a stem cell graft to a child with aplastic anemia.

V usage is TRBV12-3 or TRBV12-4 and J usage is TRBJ1-2; 8 bases fit TRBD1. With V trimmed by 5 bases and J by 3 bases, 8 bases remained unmatched. CDR3 length equals 15 residues. In DNA, the CDR3 is TGTGCCAGCAGTGACACTCGGGGACAGGACTATGGCTACACCTTC. This encodes CASSDTRGQDYGYTF.

This chain joins TRBV20-1 and TRBJ2-2; 7 bases fit TRBD2. CDR1 is DFQATT, CDR2 SNEGSKA, per germline (reference sequence). Trimming removed 1 base from V and 7 bases from J; junction bases left unmatched: 6. The CDR3 spans 14 residues. CDR3 nucleotides: TGCAGTGCTAGAGTGGGAGGGGCGGTCGGGGAGCTGTTTTTT. Its translation is CSARVGGAVGELFF.

The J gene is TRBJ2-4, the V gene TRBV13, with 8 bases aligning to TRBD2. Germline values: CDR1 PRHDT, CDR2 FYEKMQ (reference sequence). CDR3 length: 16 amino acids. The junction had 10 bases not matched to a gene; V was cut back by 1 base and J by 8 bases. The CDR3 spells CASSLVRAGEEDIQYF. In nucleotides, the CDR3 is TGTGCCAGCAGCTTAGTTCGAGCGGGAGAGGAGGACATTCAGTACTTC.

V is TRBV29-1 and J is TRBJ1-1, with a tentative D call TRBD1 (5 bases). Trimming pared 4 bases from V and 0 bases from J, leaving 15 bases between. Looked up from germline, CDR1 is SQVTM and CDR2 is ANQGSEA. CDR3 length: 15 amino acids. The CDR3 protein is CSVGAGGGLNTEAFF. The CDR3 DNA follows: TGCAGCGTTGGGGCGGGGGGGGGATTGAACACTGAAGCTTTCTTT.

V gene TRBV12-5 combines with J gene TRBJ1-1, with 7 bases lining up with TRBD1. The CDR3 has 17 residues. J was trimmed by 0 bases and V by 2 bases; bases with no gene match: 9. Germline CDR1 is LGHNT and CDR2 is FRNRAP. The CDR3 loop reads CASGLTKTGTMNTEAFF. The CDR3 DNA sequence: TGTGCTAGTGGTTTGACAAAGACAGGGACCATGAACACTGAAGCTTTCTTT.

This clonotype was seen more than once but under ten times. The chain combines TRBV19 with TRBJ2-7, with D tentatively TRBD1 (6 bases). Germline CDR1 reads LNHDA; CDR2 reads SQIVND (reference sequence). V shed 5 bases and J shed 3 bases, with 17 bases lying between them. CDR3 length: 15 amino acids. Here the CDR3 DNA reads TGTGCCAGTAGTCTGCGACAGGCGACTTACTACGAGCAGTACTTC. Residues: CASSLRQATYYEQYF.

This sequence joins TRBV24-1 and TRBJ2-5; weak D call: TRBD1 (6 bases). Germline V lookup: CDR1 KGHDR, CDR2 SFDVKD. The CDR3 contains 13 residues. V lost 7 bases and J 2 bases, leaving 10 bases between the germline ends. For the CDR3, the DNA is TGTGCCACCAGACCGGACAGACAAGAGACCCAGTACTTC. Translation gives CATRPDRQETQYF.

The chain carries TRBV12-3 or TRBV12-4 and TRBJ2-5; the match to TRBD2 covers 8 bases. The CDR3 covers 15 residues. Trimming removed 6 bases from V and 5 bases from J; junction bases left unmatched: 11. CDR3 protein: CASSPRGAGDETQYF. The CDR3 nucleotides read TGTGCCAGCAGCCCTCGGGGAGCGGGAGACGAGACCCAGTACTTC.

The rearrangement joins TRBV6-2 or TRBV6-3 to TRBJ2-1; 7 bases align to TRBD2. Germline V gene data show CDR1 as MNHEY and CDR2 as SVGEGT. Losses at the gene ends were 0 bases for V and 7 bases for J; bases not matched to a gene: 3. CDR3 length: 14 residues. CDR3 DNA sequence: TGTGCCAGCAGTTACTCGGGCGGGAGAAATGAGCAGTTCTTC. Amino acid sequence: CASSYSGGRNEQFF.

This clonotype has more than one count but fewer than ten. V is TRBV29-1 and J is TRBJ2-5, with TRBD1 matching over 9 bases. CDR1 SQVTM and CDR2 ANQGSEA come from the germline V gene. The CDR3 sequence is 12 residues long. Losses at the gene ends were 5 bases for V and 5 bases for J; bases not matched to a gene: 3. CDR3 in amino acids: CSVLGQGETQYF. The CDR3, as DNA: TGCAGCGTTCTCGGACAGGGGGAGACCCAGTACTTC.

The V and J genes are TRBV29-1 and TRBJ2-7; TRBD2 matches 16 bases. This CDR3 has 21 residues. V gave up 4 bases and J gave up 2 bases; unmatched junction bases: 20. Germline V gives CDR1 SQVTM, CDR2 ANQGSEA. The CDR3 coding sequence is TGCAGCGTTGTCGCCGGGACAGTTGAGGGACTAGCGGGAGGGGGTCCCTACGAGCAGTACTTC. Amino acids: CSVVAGTVEGLAGGGPYEQYF.

The chain is built from TRBV7-8 and TRBJ1-3; a possible D gene is TRBD1 (6 bases). Germline CDR1 reads SGHVS; CDR2 reads FQNEAQ. Trimming took 1 base from V and 8 from J, leaving 9 bases between them. This CDR3 spans 13 amino acids. The CDR3 nucleotides are TGTGCCAGCAGCTTAGGGACAGTTTACACCATATATTTT. Translating it yields CASSLGTVYTIYF.

This clonotype was detected a few times. The CDR3 nucleotides read TGCGCCAGCATGGGCGCCCTTAGCACAGATACGCAGTATTTT. This codes for CASMGALSTDTQYF. The V call is TRBV5-1, the J call TRBJ2-3; no clear D. Germline assignment: CDR1 SGHRS and CDR2 YFSETQ. Trimming removed 6 bases at V and 0 bases at J, with 11 bases between. The CDR3 runs to 14 residues.

The chain recombines TRBV12-3 or TRBV12-4 with TRBJ2-7; 9 bases are a match to TRBD1. The junction had 4 bases not matched to a gene; V was cut back by 1 base and J by 0 bases. This CDR3 is built from 16 residues. CDR3 DNA: TGTGCCAGCAGTTTAGGGACAGGGGACCGCTCCTACGAGCAGTACGTC. Its translation is CASSLGTGDRSYEQYV.

The gene calls are TRBV11-2 and TRBJ2-2, with 10 bases lining up with TRBD2. The CDR3 totals 16 residues. Germline assignment: CDR1 SGHAT and CDR2 FQNNGV. The ends lost 6 bases at V and 2 bases at J; junction bases unmatched: 6. The CDR3 spells CASSSSGRKNTGELFF. The CDR3 nucleotides are TGTGCCAGCAGTTCTAGCGGGAGAAAAAACACCGGGGAGCTGTTTTTT.

The chain has TRBV2 and TRBJ1-4; the D gene is possibly TRBD1 (5 bases). Germline CDR1 is SNHLY and CDR2 is FYNNEI. The CDR3 is 14 residues long. Trimming removed 7 bases from V and 8 bases from J, with 17 bases in between. In DNA form, the CDR3 reads TGTGCCAGCACCGGGGCAGGTCAGGGCGAAAAACTGTTTTTT. Amino acids: CASTGAGQGEKLFF.

The chain recombines TRBV12-3 or TRBV12-4 with TRBJ1-2, with 8 bases that match TRBD1. CDR3 length equals 16 residues. After removal of 6 bases from V and 1 base from J, the junction contained 10 bases not matched to a gene. CDR3 amino acids: CASSRLNRGGNYGYTF. For the CDR3, the DNA is TGTGCCAGCAGCCGATTAAACAGGGGGGGTAACTATGGCTACACCTTC.

This rearrangement joins TRBV19 to TRBJ2-1; TRBD2 matches 8 bases. CDR1 is LNHDA and CDR2 is SQIVND in the germline V gene (reference sequence). Unmatched junction bases numbered 5, after V lost 1 base and J lost 3 bases. The CDR3 spans 16 residues. The CDR3 protein is CASSIVPAGGYNEQFF. In DNA form, the CDR3 reads TGTGCCAGTAGTATAGTCCCCGCGGGAGGCTACAATGAGCAGTTCTTC.

The sample holds a few counts of this clonotype. The chain is built from TRBV30 and TRBJ2-7; no definite D call. V was clipped by 3 bases and J by 2 bases, with 23 bases between them. This CDR3 is built from 17 residues. Germline CDR1 and CDR2: GTSNPN and SVGIG (reference sequence). The CDR3 is CAWSGALRLVGTYEQYF. The CDR3 nucleotides are TGTGCCTGGAGCGGTGCTTTGAGGCTAGTGGGTACCTACGAGCAGTACTTC. Filled out from reference TRBV30 and TRBJ2-7, the complete variable domain reads SQTIHQWPATLVQPVGSPLSLECTVEGTSNPNLYWYRQAAGRGLQLLFYSVGIGQISSEVPQNLSASRPQDRQFILSSKKLLLSDSGFYLCAWSGALRLVGTYEQYFGPGTRLTVT.

The V call is TRBV12-3 or TRBV12-4, the J call TRBJ2-1; tentative D call: TRBD2 (5 bases). The CDR3 has 12 residues. Trimming pared 6 bases from V and 8 bases from J, leaving 11 bases between. The CDR3 region has the DNA TGTGCCAGCAGCCGATCGAGGGATGAGCAGTTCTTC. It encodes CASSRSRDEQFF.

This clonotype has just a few counts. The chain combines TRBV5-5 with TRBJ2-6, with TRBD1 matching 8 bases. Germline CDR1 SGHKS, CDR2 YYEKEE (reference sequence). This CDR3 comprises 17 residues. V trimming: 0 bases; J trimming: 3 bases; junction bases outside the gene matches: 5. DNA for the CDR3: TGTGCCAGCAGCTTGGCAGGGGGCTCTTTTGGGGCCAACGTCCTGACTTTC. Amino acids: CASSLAGGSFGANVLTF. Variable domain in full (rest from reference TRBV5-5 and TRBJ2-6): DAGVTQSPTHLIKTRGQQVTLRCSPISGHKSVSWYQQVLGQGPQFIFQYYEKEERGRGNFPDRFSARQFPNYSSELNVNALLLGDSALYLCASSLAGGSFGANVLTFGAGSRLTVL.

This sequence joins TRBV20-1 and TRBJ2-1; no firm D call. There are 12 residues in the CDR3. Trimming cost V 1 base and J 9 bases, with 10 bases left between them. CDR1 and CDR2 (germline): DFQATT, SNEGSKA (reference sequence). This CDR3 is CSARVFLSEQFF. The CDR3 DNA reads TGCAGTGCTAGAGTATTTTTGAGTGAGCAGTTCTTC.

CDR3 sequence (DNA): TGTGCCAGCAGCCCTCATCCCGGCTACGAGCAGTACTTC. It specifies CASSPHPGYEQYF. The chain carries TRBV9 and TRBJ2-7; D ambiguous. The CDR3 consists of 13 residues. V was clipped by 4 bases and J by 3 bases, with 11 bases between them. Germline CDR1 SGDLS, CDR2 YYNGEE. Using reference TRBV9 and TRBJ2-7 for the parts outside the CDR3, the full variable domain is DSGVTQTPKHLITATGQRVTLRCSPRSGDLSVYWYQQSLDQGLQFLIQYYNGEERAKGNILERFSAQQFPDLHSELNLSSLELGDSALYFCASSPHPGYEQYFGPGTRLTVT.

This clonotype was seen a few times. The chain has TRBV5-1 and TRBJ2-1, with D unclear. The germline V and J ends were trimmed by 2 bases and 5 bases, with 8 bases remaining between them. The CDR3 consists of 13 residues. Germline values: CDR1 SGHRS, CDR2 YFSETQ. CDR3 coding DNA: TGCGCCAGCAGCTTAGGTTCGGACAATGAGCAGTTCTTC. Its translation: CASSLGSDNEQFF.